This T cell receptor (beta chain) originates from a study of cytomegalovirus exposure and HLA in healthy donors. J was trimmed by 4 bases and V by 5 bases; bases with no gene match: 6. CDR1 and CDR2 from the germline V gene are MNHEY and SMNVEV (reference sequence). The CDR3 runs 14 residues. Overall study results and limits: With later analysis, a missense DCLRE1C variant became linked to TCR beta V- and J-gene trimming. Analysis performed later found around 15,000 TCR beta sequences associated with HLA alleles at 0.05 false discovery rate. It was reportedly the case that the classifier diagnosed cytomegalovirus status with high specificity and sensitivity. In most subjects, TCR beta sequences reportedly gave accurate predictions of HLA-A and HLA-B alleles.

Primers: 60 Vbeta forward and 13 Jbeta reverse. Some clones are missing from TCRdb's copy, which holds only in-frame ones; the method was immunoSEQ multiplex PCR. The table lists about 200,000 clones, roughly 80% of them singletons, with around 3% in the top ten. Details on this clone: The antigen is unknown.

The clonotype was recovered from a young man in good health and CMV-seronegative. The chain couples TRBV27 to TRBJ2-5; 8 nucleotides match TRBD1. Sequenced: PBMCs. The CDR3 loop is CASSPLDRGETQYF. In DNA, the CDR3 is TGTGCCAGCAGTCCACTCGACAGGGGAGAGACCCAGTACTTC.